This T cell receptor (beta chain) is drawn from a study of T cell repertoires in cytomegalovirus infection. Study details: Researchers turned to recently identified HLA-C-restricted CMV epitopes as well as well-studied HLA-B-restricted ones. Study outcomes and limitations: Of the TCR beta families, the public ones yielded a cumulative frequency that identified carriers of CMV plus the relevant HLA.

As to this clonotype: Its target is unknown.

TCRdb passed the reads through MiXCR, listing each CDR3 protein once. The sample has about 220,000 distinct CDR3 sequences, approximately 38% seen once; the top ten hold approximately 60%. V was cut by 2 bases and J by 4 bases, with 8 bases left in between. This CDR3 region has 13 residues. CDR1 MNHNY and CDR2 SVGAGI come from the germline V gene (reference sequence). This clonotype originated in a human donor in good health (CMV status not recorded). Some clones in this sample may be carry-over from other donors' samples. The chain employs TRBV6-6 and TRBJ2-5; D is uncertain. The sample in question was CD8+ T cells from cultured PBMCs, obtained from culture after CMV antigen stimulation. The CDR3 DNA reads as TGTGCCAGCAGTTACCAGCAGGTAGAGACCCAGTACTTC. Translation: CASSYQQVETQYF.